These 32 T cell receptor beta chains were sequenced from one sample in a study of shared clonotypes between healthy human individuals. Sequencing used immunoSEQ multiplex PCR; TCRdb keeps in-frame clones, though not all of them. The sample has 400,000 or so clones; around 96% are singletons. What was sequenced was memory CD8+ T cells sorted from blood. Subset: CD45RO+ cells pooled with CCR7-negative TemRA cells. The receptors come from a man aged 30 to 39 in good health.

The genes are TRBV5-1 and TRBJ2-3, with 8 bases identical to TRBD1. V lost 7 bases and J lost 5; bases outside the gene matches: 9. This CDR3 contains 14 residues. Germline CDR1 and CDR2: SGHRS and YFSETQ. This CDR3 is CASAAGGTGDTQYF. The CDR3 DNA is TGCGCCAGCGCCGCAGGGGGCACGGGAGATACGCAGTATTTT.

The chain couples TRBV29-1 to TRBJ1-2; 11 positions agree with TRBD1. The CDR3 length is 14 residues. V was pared by 3 bases and J by 6 bases, with 6 bases of the junction left unmatched. Germline V gives CDR1 SQVTM, CDR2 ANQGSEA. For the CDR3, the DNA is TGCAGCGTTGACATGGGACAGGGGGGCGATGGCTACACCTTC. This codes for CSVDMGQGGDGYTF. The whole variable domain, remainder taken from reference TRBV29-1 and TRBJ1-2, is SAVISQKPSRDICQRGTSLTIQCQVDSQVTMMFWYRQQPGQSLTLIATANQGSEATYESGFVIDKFPISRPNLTFSTLTVSNMSPEDSSIYLCSVDMGQGGDGYTFGSGTRLTVV.

This clone came up once. The CDR3 bases are TGCGCCAGCAGCTTGGAGGGGGCACCCCTCCACTTT. This encodes CASSLEGAPLHF. The chain joins TRBV5-1 to TRBJ1-6; D may be TRBD1 (6 bases). V shed 0 bases and J shed 11 bases, with 6 bases lying between them. Germline values: CDR1 SGHRS, CDR2 YFSETQ. The CDR3 is made up of 12 amino acids.

This clone showed up just once. V usage is TRBV5-1 and J usage is TRBJ1-5; 11 nucleotides align to TRBD1. CDR1 SGHRS and CDR2 YFSETQ come from the germline V gene. This CDR3 has 16 amino acids. Trimming at V came to 5 bases and at J to 4 bases, leaving 8 bases not matched to a gene. Here the CDR3 DNA reads TGCGCCAGCAGTTCCGGGACAGGGGGTCCAAATCAGCCCCAGCATTTT. Translation gives CASSSGTGGPNQPQHF.

The J gene is TRBJ2-1, the V gene TRBV5-1, with 8 bases lining up with TRBD2. The CDR3 is made up of 16 amino acids. Germline V gives CDR1 SGHRS, CDR2 YFSETQ. After removal of 4 bases from V and 1 base from J, the junction contained 7 bases not matched to a gene. The CDR3 bases are TGCGCCAGCAGCCTATTAGCGGGAATTTCCTACAATGAGCAGTTCTTC. This sequence encodes CASSLLAGISYNEQFF.

This chain joins TRBV27 and TRBJ2-1; TRBD2 matches 7 bases. In germline, CDR1 is MNHEY, CDR2 SMNVEV (reference sequence). CDR3 length equals 15 residues. The V gene end was trimmed by 3 bases and the J gene end by 2 bases; junction bases not matched to a gene: 4. The CDR3 DNA follows: TGTGCCAGCAGTTTGACGGGAGGCCCCTACAATGAGCAGTTCTTC. Translated, it gives CASSLTGGPYNEQFF.

V usage is TRBV5-1 and J usage is TRBJ2-7; no reliable D call. Trimming left V 4 bases short and J 4 bases short, with 9 bases between. The germline V gene encodes CDR1 SGHRS and CDR2 YFSETQ. The length of the CDR3 is 12 residues. In DNA, the CDR3 is TGCGCCAGCAGCCCCGAGGCATACGAGCAGTACTTC. This codes for CASSPEAYEQYF.

This clone has only one observation. The chain carries TRBV28 and TRBJ1-2, with 9 bases that match TRBD1. The germline V gene has CDR1 MDHEN and CDR2 SYDVKM. The V segment lost 0 bases and the J segment 7 bases; nucleotides outside the gene matches: 6. The CDR3 runs to 15 residues. The CDR3 sequence: CASSLWTGGFFGYTF. CDR3 DNA: TGTGCCAGCAGTTTATGGACAGGGGGTTTTTTTGGCTACACCTTC.

This chain uses TRBV9 with TRBJ2-2; 9 bases agree with TRBD2. The J segment lost 5 bases and the V segment lost 5 bases, leaving 10 bases of the junction unmatched. The CDR3 is 16 amino acids. Germline-derived CDR1 and CDR2 are SGDLS and YYNGEE. Here the CDR3 DNA reads TGTGCCAGCAGTCCTACCGGGACTAGCAGTACCGGGGAGCTGTTTTTT. It is translated as CASSPTGTSSTGELFF.

This chain uses TRBV5-6 with TRBJ1-2; D ambiguous. The CDR3 is 13 residues long. V lost 1 base to trimming and J lost 0 bases, with 4 bases between them. Per the germline V gene, CDR1 is SGHDT and CDR2 is YYEEEE. CDR3: CASSLTANYGYTF. The CDR3 DNA reads as TGTGCCAGCAGCTTGACAGCTAACTATGGCTACACCTTC. The full variable domain, rest sourced from reference TRBV5-6 and TRBJ1-2, is DAGVTQSPTHLIKTRGQQVTLRCSPKSGHDTVSWYQQALGQGPQFIFQYYEEEERQRGNFPDRFSGHQFPNYSSELNVNALLLGDSALYLCASSLTANYGYTFGSGTRLTVV.

The V gene is TRBV6-5, the J gene TRBJ2-7, with D unclear. The germline V gene has CDR1 MNHEY and CDR2 SVGAGI. The germline V and J ends were trimmed by 5 bases and 1 base, with 9 bases remaining between them. This CDR3 is 13 amino acids long. The CDR3 here is CASSLRASYEQYF. The CDR3 DNA reads TGTGCCAGCAGTCTCCGGGCATCCTACGAGCAGTACTTC.

This clone was counted between two and nine times. V gene TRBV6-1 combines with J gene TRBJ1-5, with no clear D. The germline V gene has CDR1 MNHNS and CDR2 SASEGT. The CDR3 is 15 amino acids. The V gene lost 2 bases and the J gene lost 2 bases, with 10 bases spanning the gap. The CDR3 loop reads CASSEFARGNQPQHF. DNA of the CDR3: TGTGCCAGCAGTGAATTCGCGAGGGGCAATCAGCCCCAGCATTTT.

This chain uses TRBV2 with TRBJ1-2; 10 bases agree with TRBD1. Germline CDR1 is SNHLY and CDR2 is FYNNEI. V was pared by 4 bases and J by 6 bases, with 2 bases of the junction left unmatched. This CDR3 spans 13 amino acids. The CDR3 DNA is TGTGCCAGCAGTGGGACAGGGGGTCATGGCTACACCTTC. It is translated as CASSGTGGHGYTF.

The V call is TRBV28, the J call TRBJ2-1, with TRBD2 matching 8 bases. The germline V gene encodes CDR1 MDHEN and CDR2 SYDVKM. The CDR3 totals 13 residues. Germline trimming cut 8 bases from V and 8 bases from J; bases unmatched to any gene: 8. The CDR3: CASGRGLADEQFF. The CDR3 nucleotides are TGTGCCAGCGGTCGAGGACTAGCCGATGAGCAGTTCTTC.

The chain employs TRBV7-9 and TRBJ1-2, with TRBD1 matching over 8 bases. V trimming: 6 bases; J trimming: 6 bases; junction bases outside the gene matches: 6. The CDR3 consists of 13 residues. CDR1 and CDR2 from the germline V gene are SEHNR and FQNEAQ (reference sequence). For the CDR3, the DNA is TGTGCCAGCAGTCAGGACAGGGCGAATGGCTACACCTTC. This gives the protein CASSQDRANGYTF.

The J gene is TRBJ2-3, the V gene TRBV13, with 7 positions matching TRBD2. Germline V gene sequence: CDR1 PRHDT, CDR2 FYEKMQ (reference sequence). This CDR3 has 17 residues. The V segment lost 1 base and the J segment 0 bases; nucleotides outside the gene matches: 7. In DNA form, the CDR3 reads TGTGCCAGCAGCTTAGACCCGCTTAGCGGGAGCACAGATACGCAGTATTTT. This encodes CASSLDPLSGSTDTQYF.

This chain uses TRBV4-1 with TRBJ2-5; D remains unclear. From germline, CDR1 is MGHRA and CDR2 YSYEKL. V dropped 4 bases and J dropped 2 bases, with 8 bases sitting between them. The CDR3 has 13 amino acids. The CDR3 here is CASSRAVQETQYF. DNA for the CDR3: TGCGCCAGCAGCCGGGCGGTTCAAGAGACCCAGTACTTC.

This sequence joins TRBV4-1 and TRBJ2-3; the D is unclear. CDR3 length: 14 residues. The V end was cut by 0 bases, the J end by 4 bases, with 8 bases between. Germline loops: CDR1 MGHRA, CDR2 YSYEKL. CDR3 loop: CASSQESISDTQYF. The CDR3, as DNA: TGCGCCAGCAGCCAAGAGAGTATCTCAGATACGCAGTATTTT.

The chain has TRBV29-1 and TRBJ2-1, with no clear D. The CDR3 is made up of 13 amino acids. V was trimmed by 7 bases and J by 2 bases, leaving 12 bases between them. The germline gives CDR1 SQVTM, CDR2 ANQGSEA. CDR3 DNA: TGCAGCGCTAGTTCAAGGACCTACAATGAGCAGTTCTTC. Translated, it gives CSASSRTYNEQFF.

The chain uses TRBV5-6 and TRBJ2-1; D gene ambiguous. V was pared by 3 bases and J by 10 bases, with 17 bases between. This CDR3 has 14 amino acids. Germline values: CDR1 SGHDT, CDR2 YYEEEE. The CDR3 DNA reads TGTGCCAGCAGCTCGTTGGGTCAGGCCCAAGAGCAGTTCTTC. Protein sequence: CASSSLGQAQEQFF.

The chain uses TRBV5-6 and TRBJ2-2; D remains ambiguous. With 4 bases removed from V and 3 bases from J, the gap between germline ends came to 4 bases. This CDR3 contains 12 residues. CDR1 and CDR2 (germline): SGHDT, YYEEEE. The CDR3, as DNA: TGTGCCAGCAGCACAGACACCGGGGAGCTGTTTTTT. It is translated as CASSTDTGELFF.

The count of this clone is one. This rearrangement joins TRBV7-2 to TRBJ2-1; D is uncertain. CDR1 is SGHTA, CDR2 FQGNSA, per germline. The V and J ends lost 6 bases and 0 bases respectively, with 6 bases between them. This CDR3 has 13 residues. DNA for the CDR3: TGTGCCAGCAGAGTCGGCTCCTACAATGAGCAGTTCTTC. Translating it yields CASRVGSYNEQFF.

V gene TRBV5-5 combines with J gene TRBJ1-4; 11 bases are a match to TRBD1. The CDR3 runs to 16 residues. J gave up 8 bases and V 0 bases, and 6 bases lay outside the gene matches. The germline CDR1 and CDR2 sequences are SGHKS and YYEKEE (reference sequence). The CDR3 DNA follows: TGTGCCAGCAGCTTGGAAGGACAGGGGGCTAGAGAAAAACTGTTTTTT. Protein: CASSLEGQGAREKLFF.

This clone was observed once. The same CDR3 is also encoded by other DNA sequences in this sample. This chain uses TRBV5-1 with TRBJ2-1; TRBD2 aligns across 12 bases. Germline V CDR1 and CDR2: SGHRS, YFSETQ. The CDR3 sequence is 15 residues long. V dropped 4 bases and J dropped 4; count of bases not matched to a gene: 3. CDR3 DNA sequence: TGCGCCAGCAGCAGACTAGCGGGAGCTTACAATGAGCAGTTCTTC. It specifies CASSRLAGAYNEQFF.

This chain connects TRBV7-9 to TRBJ2-1; D gene ambiguous. The germline V gene has CDR1 SEHNR and CDR2 FQNEAQ (reference sequence). Between the trimmed V and J ends, which lost 0 bases and 6 bases, there was a span of 6 bases. The CDR3 is made up of 13 amino acids. CDR3 nucleotides: TGTGCCAGCAGCTTAGCGTATAGCAATGAGCAGTTCTTC. Encoded protein: CASSLAYSNEQFF.

The rearrangement links TRBV4-2 to TRBJ1-4; D uncertain. This CDR3 has 13 amino acids. Germline V gives CDR1 LGHNA, CDR2 YNFKEQ. Trimming left V 0 bases short and J 7 bases short, with 6 bases between. This chain's CDR3 is CASSQELSEKLFF. CDR3 nucleotides: TGTGCCAGCAGCCAAGAACTAAGTGAAAAACTGTTTTTT.

The chain links TRBV10-3 to TRBJ1-4; 11 positions match TRBD1. Germline CDR1 ENHRY, CDR2 SYGVKD. The V segment lost 3 bases and the J segment 5 bases; nucleotides outside the gene matches: 5. The CDR3 is 16 residues long. CDR3 nucleotide sequence: TGTGCCATCAGTGATGGGACAGGGGGATGGAATGAAAAACTGTTTTTT. This gives the protein CAISDGTGGWNEKLFF.

This sequence joins TRBV18 and TRBJ2-3, with a tentative D call TRBD1 (5 bases). Looked up from germline, CDR1 is KGHSH and CDR2 is LQKENI. The CDR3 extends over 15 amino acids. V shed 3 bases and J shed 3 bases, with 13 bases lying between them. The CDR3 sequence: CASSPPRVGTDTQYF. The CDR3 nucleotides read TGTGCCAGCTCACCTCCCAGGGTCGGGACAGATACGCAGTATTTT.

The rearrangement uses TRBV20-1 and TRBJ2-5; D call uncertain. Germline lookup yields CDR1 DFQATT and CDR2 SNEGSKA (reference sequence). The CDR3 covers 10 residues. Trimming took off 6 bases at V and 3 bases at J, with 5 bases between the two ends. The CDR3 DNA follows: TGCAGTGCCCCAGAAGAGACCCAGTACTTC. Its protein product is CSAPEETQYF.

V usage is TRBV29-1 and J usage is TRBJ1-2; 9 bases match TRBD1. Unmatched junction bases numbered 4, after V lost 3 bases and J lost 5 bases. The CDR3 totals 13 residues. Germline V gives CDR1 SQVTM, CDR2 ANQGSEA. CDR3 residues: CSVDTGGRYGYTF. DNA for the CDR3: TGCAGCGTTGATACAGGGGGCCGTTATGGCTACACCTTC. The full variable domain, rest sourced from reference TRBV29-1 and TRBJ1-2, is SAVISQKPSRDICQRGTSLTIQCQVDSQVTMMFWYRQQPGQSLTLIATANQGSEATYESGFVIDKFPISRPNLTFSTLTVSNMSPEDSSIYLCSVDTGGRYGYTFGSGTRLTVV.

The chain has TRBV5-4 and TRBJ2-2; D is unclear. The CDR3 contains 14 residues. V was trimmed by 0 bases and J by 1 base, leaving 4 bases between them. CDR1 and CDR2 (germline): SGHNT, YYREEE (reference sequence). CDR3 amino acids: CASSLGENTGELFF. The CDR3 coding sequence is TGTGCCAGCAGCTTGGGGGAGAACACCGGGGAGCTGTTTTTT.

The rearrangement links TRBV6-6 to TRBJ1-1; D is possibly TRBD1 (5 bases). This CDR3 comprises 13 residues. V lost 5 bases, J lost 1 base, and 8 bases lay in between. Germline CDR1 is MNHNY and CDR2 is SVGAGI (reference sequence). CDR3 amino acids: CASSTQGNTEAFF. The CDR3 nucleotides are TGTGCCAGCAGTACCCAGGGGAACACTGAAGCTTTCTTT.